These 15 T cell receptor beta chains were sequenced from one sample in a study of blood T cell repertoires in COVID-19. TCRdb's copy holds only in-frame clones and misses some; the assay was immunoSEQ multiplex PCR. The sample carries approximately 70,000 clones, roughly nine tenths recorded once. The sequenced sample consisted of peripheral blood. The source of these receptors is a man aged 35 to 55 with COVID-19, enrolled during active disease.

This clone is a singleton in its sample. This rearrangement joins TRBV6-5 to TRBJ1-3; maybe TRBD1 (6 bases). The germline gives CDR1 MNHEY, CDR2 SVGAGI. Trimming stripped 6 bases from V and 0 bases from J, with 9 bases between. This CDR3 is built from 14 residues. The chain's CDR3 is CASSVGGSGNTIYF. The CDR3 DNA sequence: TGTGCCAGCAGCGTAGGGGGCTCTGGAAACACCATATATTTT.

The DNA of the CDR3 is TGCGCCAGCAGCTTCACCGGGACAGGGTCCACTGAAGCTTTCTTT. It encodes CASSFTGTGSTEAFF. The gene calls are TRBV5-1 and TRBJ1-1; 9 nucleotides agree with TRBD1. Trimming removed 2 bases from V and 4 bases from J; junction bases left unmatched: 6. Germline V gene data show CDR1 as SGHRS and CDR2 as YFSETQ. CDR3 length: 15 residues.

The chain couples TRBV20-1 to TRBJ2-5, with unresolved D. Germline CDR1 reads DFQATT; CDR2 reads SNEGSKA (reference sequence). The CDR3 covers 10 residues. V was cut by 5 bases and J by 2 bases, with 3 bases left in between. DNA for the CDR3: TGCAGTGCTTATCAAGAGACCCAGTACTTC. Its protein is CSAYQETQYF.

V and J are TRBV15 and TRBJ2-4; D possibly corresponds to TRBD1 (5 bases). The V end was cut by 0 bases, the J end by 0 bases, with 12 bases between. Germline loops: CDR1 LNHNV, CDR2 YYDKDF (reference sequence). CDR3 size: 17 residues. CDR3 nucleotide sequence: TGTGCCACCAGCAGAGAATCCACAGGCGTAGCCAAAAACATTCAGTACTTC. Translation gives CATSRESTGVAKNIQYF.

The J gene is TRBJ1-6, the V gene TRBV30; no clear D gene. The V end lost 0 bases, the J end lost 6 bases, and 12 bases lay between the germline ends. The CDR3 consists of 15 residues. Germline-derived CDR1 and CDR2 are GTSNPN and SVGIG (reference sequence). CDR3 residues: CAWSVKREGNSPLHF. CDR3 sequence (DNA): TGTGCCTGGAGTGTAAAAAGGGAGGGTAATTCACCCCTCCACTTT.

The rearrangement links TRBV5-1 to TRBJ1-4; TRBD1 matches at 12 bases. The germline CDR1 and CDR2 sequences are SGHRS and YFSETQ. With V trimmed by 0 bases and J by 8 bases, 2 bases remained unmatched. The CDR3 extends over 15 amino acids. The CDR3 protein is CASSLEGQGAEKLFF. CDR3 DNA sequence: TGCGCCAGCAGCTTGGAGGGACAGGGGGCCGAAAAACTGTTTTTT.

The CDR3 loop is CAWSFSGGAGTDTQYF. The CDR3, as DNA: TGTGCCTGGAGCTTTAGCGGGGGGGCTGGCACAGATACGCAGTATTTT. The V gene is TRBV30, the J gene TRBJ2-3, with TRBD2 matching 11 bases. Germline loops: CDR1 GTSNPN, CDR2 SVGIG (reference sequence). This CDR3 is 16 amino acids long. V shed 3 bases, J shed 1 base, and the junction held 6 bases outside the gene matches.

This chain joins TRBV9 and TRBJ2-5, with 9 bases that match TRBD2. The V and J ends lost 8 bases and 0 bases, in that order; junction bases with no gene match: 2. Germline V gene sequence: CDR1 SGDLS, CDR2 YYNGEE. This CDR3 is built from 13 residues. For the CDR3, the DNA is TGTGCCAGTAAGCGGGGGGACCAAGAGACCCAGTACTTC. Translated: CASKRGDQETQYF.

In DNA, the CDR3 is TGTGCCAGCAGTGCCCTCTTAGCGGGGGGATACAATGAGCAGTTCTTC. It is translated as CASSALLAGGYNEQFF. The chain is built from TRBV6-1 and TRBJ2-1; TRBD2 aligns across 10 bases. V trimming: 4 bases; J trimming: 4 bases; junction bases outside the gene matches: 7. The CDR3 runs to 16 residues. CDR1 and CDR2 from the germline V gene are MNHNS and SASEGT.

This rearrangement joins TRBV5-1 to TRBJ2-5; D might be TRBD1 (6 bases). Germline V lookup: CDR1 SGHRS, CDR2 YFSETQ. The CDR3 contains 15 residues. Trimming left V 2 bases short and J 0 bases short, with 11 bases between. CDR3 in amino acids: CASSFHTGNQETQYF. The CDR3 DNA reads TGCGCCAGCAGCTTCCATACAGGGAACCAAGAGACCCAGTACTTC. Combining the CDR3 with reference TRBV5-1 and TRBJ2-5 gives the whole variable domain KAGVTQTPRYLIKTRGQQVTLSCSPISGHRSVSWYQQTPGQGLQFLFEYFSETQRNKGNFPGRFSGRQFSNSRSEMNVSTLELGDSALYLCASSFHTGNQETQYFGPGTRLLVL.

The chain links TRBV19 to TRBJ1-5; tentative D call: TRBD1 (5 bases). Deletions cut 4 bases from V and 0 bases from J, with 10 bases between. The CDR3 length is 15 residues. CDR1 is LNHDA, CDR2 SQIVND, per germline (reference sequence). CDR3 residues: CASSTPGDSNQPQHF. CDR3 nucleotides: TGTGCCAGTAGTACCCCGGGGGATAGCAATCAGCCCCAGCATTTT.

This chain joins TRBV27 and TRBJ2-2, with TRBD2 matching over 8 bases. CDR3 length: 15 amino acids. The junction had 1 base not matched to a gene; V was cut back by 1 base and J by 3 bases. Germline V gene sequence: CDR1 MNHEY, CDR2 SMNVEV (reference sequence). CDR3 amino acids: CASSLYGGDTGELFF. The CDR3 DNA is TGTGCCAGCAGTTTATACGGGGGGGACACCGGGGAGCTGTTTTTT.

The rearrangement links TRBV27 to TRBJ1-1; TRBD1 matches 7 bases. V dropped 5 bases and J dropped 4; count of bases not matched to a gene: 10. CDR1 and CDR2 from the germline V gene are MNHEY and SMNVEV (reference sequence). This CDR3 comprises 15 residues. CDR3 sequence (DNA): TGTGCCAGCAGTCCGGACAGGACCCGAGGCACTGAAGCTTTCTTT. Its protein is CASSPDRTRGTEAFF.

V gene TRBV2 combines with J gene TRBJ2-2, with 10 bases lining up with TRBD1. This CDR3 comprises 16 residues. After removal of 5 bases from V and 4 bases from J, the junction contained 7 bases not matched to a gene. CDR1 SNHLY and CDR2 FYNNEI come from the germline V gene. CDR3 DNA sequence: TGTGCCAGCAGTACTCGACAGGGGGCCGGCACCGGGGAGCTGTTTTTT. The encoded protein is CASSTRQGAGTGELFF.

The chain joins TRBV7-2 to TRBJ2-4, with 7 bases matching TRBD1. The germline gives CDR1 SGHTA, CDR2 FQGNSA. The CDR3 consists of 17 residues. V was pared by 1 base and J by 1 base, with 7 bases of the junction left unmatched. In nucleotides, the CDR3 is TGTGCCAGCAGCTTAGGCCGACTGACAGGGGCCAAAAACATTCAGTACTTC. Protein product: CASSLGRLTGAKNIQYF.